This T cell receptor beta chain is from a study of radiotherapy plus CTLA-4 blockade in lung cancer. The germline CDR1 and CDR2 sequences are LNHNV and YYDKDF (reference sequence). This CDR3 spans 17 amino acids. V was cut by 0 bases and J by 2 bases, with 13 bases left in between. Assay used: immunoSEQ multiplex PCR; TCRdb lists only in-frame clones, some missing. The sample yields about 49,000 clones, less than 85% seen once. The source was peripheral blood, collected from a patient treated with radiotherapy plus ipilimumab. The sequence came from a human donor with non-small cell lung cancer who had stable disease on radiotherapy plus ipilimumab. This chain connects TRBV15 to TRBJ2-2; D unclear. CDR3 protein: CATSRDLDVGNTGELFF. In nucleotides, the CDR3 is TGTGCCACCAGCAGAGATCTGGACGTAGGAAACACCGGGGAGCTGTTTTTT.